This T cell receptor beta chain stems from a study of cytomegalovirus exposure and HLA in healthy donors. The primer mix had 60 Vbeta and 13 Jbeta primers. In the original workflow: Counted up in a later analysis, unique TCR beta chains came to around 80 million, with around 9.9 million shared. Clones were read by immunoSEQ multiplex PCR, and TCRdb kept only the in-frame ones, dropping some. V and J calls and clone size are as listed in that table; D and trimming were resolved from the DNA. The table has over 130,000 clones, 66% seen once. This CDR3 comprises 14 residues. Germline V gives CDR1 MNHNS, CDR2 SASEGT. J gave up 1 base and V 6 bases, and 4 bases lay outside the gene matches.

The chain combines TRBV6-1 with TRBJ2-5; 8 nucleotides align to TRBD2. The sample was PBMCs. This receptor was identified in a woman between 55 and 75 years old in good health and CMV-seronegative. CDR3 DNA sequence: TGTGCCAGCAGCCGCGGGAGGCTCCAAGAGACCCAGTACTTC. It encodes CASSRGRLQETQYF.